This TCR beta chain derives from a study of T-cell memory formation after mild COVID-19. The wider study: TCR clusters were largely donor specific. Study results and caveats: Some SARS-CoV-2-responding clones were already detected in memory before infection.

A remark on this clonotype: Its antigen remains unidentified.

In germline, CDR1 is LGHDT, CDR2 YNNKEL (reference sequence). V lost 3 bases and J lost 3; bases outside the gene matches: 2. This CDR3 contains 14 residues. In TCRdb, the 5' RACE reads were re-called with MiXCR into one record per CDR3 protein. The table includes over 350,000 distinct CDR3 sequences, around a sixth detected once. Sequencing was carried out using PBMCs or a T cell subset sorted from them (not recorded which). This sequence joins TRBV3-1 and TRBJ2-3; 8 bases fit TRBD2. The receptor was derived from a man between 18 and 35 years old who had mild COVID-19 (a few samples of this study predate the infection). Cell type and time point are not known. In DNA, the CDR3 is TGTGCCAGCAGCCATAGCGGGGCAACAGATACGCAGTATTTT. Its translation is CASSHSGATDTQYF.